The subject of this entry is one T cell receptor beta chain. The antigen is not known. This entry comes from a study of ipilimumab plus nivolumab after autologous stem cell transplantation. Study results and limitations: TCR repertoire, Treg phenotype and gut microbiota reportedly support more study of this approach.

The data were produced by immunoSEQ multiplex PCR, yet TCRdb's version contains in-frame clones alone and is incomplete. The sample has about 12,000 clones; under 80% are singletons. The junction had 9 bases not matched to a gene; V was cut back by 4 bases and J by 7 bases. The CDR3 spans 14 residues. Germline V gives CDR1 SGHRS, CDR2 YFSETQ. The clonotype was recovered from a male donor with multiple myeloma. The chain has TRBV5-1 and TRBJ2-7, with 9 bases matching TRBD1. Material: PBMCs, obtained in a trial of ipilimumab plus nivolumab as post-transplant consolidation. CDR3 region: CASSRDREGSEQYF. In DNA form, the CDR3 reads TGCGCCAGCAGCAGGGACAGGGAGGGATCGGAGCAGTACTTC. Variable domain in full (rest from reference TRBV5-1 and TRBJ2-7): KAGVTQTPRYLIKTRGQQVTLSCSPISGHRSVSWYQQTPGQGLQFLFEYFSETQRNKGNFPGRFSGRQFSNSRSEMNVSTLELGDSALYLCASSRDREGSEQYFGPGTRLTVT.